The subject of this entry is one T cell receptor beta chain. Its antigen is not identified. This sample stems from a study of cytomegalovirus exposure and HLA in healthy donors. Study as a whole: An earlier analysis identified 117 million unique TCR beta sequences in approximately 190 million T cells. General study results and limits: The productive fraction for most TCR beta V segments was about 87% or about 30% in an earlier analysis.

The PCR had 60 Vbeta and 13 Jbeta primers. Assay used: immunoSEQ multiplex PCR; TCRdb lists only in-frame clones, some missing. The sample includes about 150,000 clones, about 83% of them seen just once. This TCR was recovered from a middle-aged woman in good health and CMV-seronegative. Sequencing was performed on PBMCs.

This CDR3 is CAISESPAGGRNEQFF. The CDR3 DNA reads as TGTGCCATCAGTGAGTCGCCTGCGGGGGGGCGCAATGAGCAGTTCTTC. The chain carries TRBV10-3 and TRBJ2-1, with 9 bases identical to TRBD2. J gave up 6 bases and V 0 bases, and 6 bases lay outside the gene matches. This CDR3 has 16 residues. Germline V lookup: CDR1 ENHRY, CDR2 SYGVKD.